Following are 29 T cell receptor beta chains from one sample sequenced in a study of blood T cell repertoires in COVID-19. Clones were read by immunoSEQ multiplex PCR, and TCRdb kept only the in-frame ones, dropping some. The sample records about 210,000 clones, 81% being singletons. The specimen sequenced was PBMCs or T cells enriched from blood (not recorded which). These receptors all stem from a woman between 50 and 59 years old with acute COVID-19.

This chain uses TRBV7-3 with TRBJ2-7; perhaps TRBD1 as D (6 bases). Trimming removed 5 bases from V and 0 bases from J, with 11 bases in between. The CDR3 is made up of 14 amino acids. Germline V lookup: CDR1 SGHTA, CDR2 FQGTGA. For the CDR3, the DNA is TGTGCCAGCAGCCCTACAGGGAACTCCTACGAGCAGTACTTC. This gives the protein CASSPTGNSYEQYF.

V gene TRBV5-1 combines with J gene TRBJ2-7; D might be TRBD2 (5 bases). V shed 0 bases and J shed 2 bases, with 15 bases lying between them. Germline V gives CDR1 SGHRS, CDR2 YFSETQ. The CDR3 runs to 16 residues. The DNA of the CDR3 is TGCGCCAGCAGCTTGGGCGGGCCTACTCCGGCCTACGAGCAGTACTTC. It yields the protein CASSLGGPTPAYEQYF.

The J gene is TRBJ2-1, the V gene TRBV7-9; tentative D call: TRBD2 (6 bases). V dropped 11 bases and J dropped 5 bases, with 16 bases sitting between them. The V gene's germline CDR1 is SEHNR and CDR2 FQNEAQ (reference sequence). This CDR3 has 13 amino acids. CDR3 residues: CAGLCERDNEQFF. CDR3 nucleotide sequence: TGTGCCGGATTATGCGAGCGGGACAATGAGCAGTTCTTC.

This clone came up once. The rearrangement links TRBV2 to TRBJ2-5, with D uncertain. Germline V CDR1 and CDR2: SNHLY, FYNNEI. Between the trimmed V and J ends, which lost 4 bases and 5 bases, there was a span of 11 bases. The CDR3 has 13 amino acids. The CDR3 coding sequence is TGTGCCAGCAGTGCCGAGGTACGGGAGACCCAGTACTTC. Translation: CASSAEVRETQYF.

This sequence joins TRBV11-3 and TRBJ2-1; TRBD1 matches at 7 bases. Germline CDR1 and CDR2: SGHNT and YENEEA. The CDR3 is 13 amino acids. Germline trimming cut 5 bases from V and 13 bases from J; bases unmatched to any gene: 11. The CDR3 region has the DNA TGTGCCAGCAGCCTTACCGTCGGGACAGTTCAGTTCTTC. It specifies CASSLTVGTVQFF.

The chain is built from TRBV14 and TRBJ1-2; 8 nucleotides agree with TRBD1. Germline values: CDR1 SGHDN, CDR2 FVKESK. V lost 3 bases to trimming and J lost 5 bases; unmatched junction nucleotides: 8. This CDR3 is built from 15 residues. The CDR3: CASSHRGGTGYGYTF. The DNA for the CDR3 is TGTGCCAGCAGCCATAGAGGAGGGACAGGTTATGGCTACACCTTC.

This clone was counted once. The CDR3 sequence: CASSPSGGQRWDDADTQYF. The CDR3 DNA reads TGTGCCAGCAGCCCCTCAGGGGGCCAGCGGTGGGACGACGCAGATACGCAGTATTTT. The chain joins TRBV11-2 to TRBJ2-3; 8 bases map to TRBD1. The germline CDR1 and CDR2 sequences are SGHAT and FQNNGV. Unmatched junction bases numbered 20, after V lost 5 bases and J lost 4 bases. The length of the CDR3 is 19 residues.

This sequence joins TRBV4-1 and TRBJ1-5; 9 bases match TRBD1. This CDR3 is built from 17 residues. V dropped 1 base and J dropped 2; count of bases not matched to a gene: 6. Per germline, CDR1 MGHRA and CDR2 YSYEKL. The CDR3 region has the DNA TGCGCCAGCAGCCAAGGGGAACAGGGGGCCGGCAATCAGCCCCAGCATTTT. Encoded protein: CASSQGEQGAGNQPQHF.

The chain links TRBV7-2 to TRBJ2-1, with a tentative D call TRBD2 (6 bases). This CDR3 has 15 amino acids. V was trimmed by 6 bases and J by 0 bases, leaving 12 bases between them. Germline loops: CDR1 SGHTA, CDR2 FQGNSA. CDR3 in amino acids: CASSGGTGSYNEQFF. The CDR3 DNA reads TGTGCCAGCAGTGGAGGGACGGGCTCCTACAATGAGCAGTTCTTC.

This clone was seen just once. The genes are TRBV7-2 and TRBJ1-1; D may be TRBD1 (5 bases). This CDR3 has 14 residues. Germline V gene lookup returns CDR1 SGHTA and CDR2 FQGNSA. V was shortened by 3 bases and J by 1 base, with 9 bases between the two germline ends. CDR3: CASSFDQGNTEAFF. The CDR3 nucleotides read TGTGCCAGCAGCTTTGATCAGGGGAACACTGAAGCTTTCTTT.

CDR3 residues: CASSPRTQKVGTEAFF. The CDR3 DNA sequence: TGTGCCAGCAGCCCTCGAACCCAGAAAGTTGGCACTGAAGCTTTCTTT. The chain has TRBV7-9 and TRBJ1-1; D gene uncertain. Per germline, CDR1 SEHNR and CDR2 FQNEAQ (reference sequence). Trimming removed 5 bases from V and 4 bases from J, with 20 bases in between. The CDR3 runs to 16 residues.

The CDR3 loop reads CASSDGRQGRRQETQYF. CDR3 DNA sequence: TGTGCCAGCAGTGATGGGAGACAGGGAAGAAGGCAAGAGACCCAGTACTTC. This chain links TRBV6-1 with TRBJ2-5, with 7 bases lining up with TRBD1. Germline CDR1 reads MNHNS; CDR2 reads SASEGT. The CDR3 sequence is 17 residues long. V gave up 3 bases and J gave up 2 bases; unmatched junction bases: 12.

J is TRBJ2-5 and V is TRBV7-9; TRBD2 matches at 9 bases. Germline V gene lookup returns CDR1 SEHNR and CDR2 FQNEAQ (reference sequence). J gave up 5 bases and V 3 bases, and 16 bases lay outside the gene matches. The CDR3 is 18 residues long. In nucleotides, the CDR3 is TGTGCCAGCAGCTTTTCACTAGCGGGCGGGCCCGCGGGTGAGACCCAGTACTTC. Translated: CASSFSLAGGPAGETQYF.

V and J are TRBV11-3 and TRBJ2-6; 9 nucleotides agree with TRBD1. Germline values: CDR1 SGHNT, CDR2 YENEEA. This CDR3 spans 17 amino acids. V trimming: 4 bases; J trimming: 4 bases; junction bases outside the gene matches: 8. This CDR3 is CASSSAGTGYGANVLTF. For the CDR3, the DNA is TGTGCCAGCAGCTCCGCCGGGACAGGGTACGGGGCCAACGTCCTGACTTTC.

The chain recombines TRBV7-2 with TRBJ2-3, with D perhaps TRBD1 (5 bases). The ends were cut back, 2 bases at V and 5 bases at J, with 14 bases in the middle. The CDR3 has 15 amino acids. Germline V gives CDR1 SGHTA, CDR2 FQGNSA. For the CDR3, the DNA is TGTGCCAGCAGCTTACAACCTCAAAGGGGAGATACGCAGTATTTT. This encodes CASSLQPQRGDTQYF.

The rearrangement uses TRBV6-5 and TRBJ2-7; 9 bases are a match to TRBD1. Per germline, CDR1 MNHEY and CDR2 SVGAGI. The CDR3 length is 14 residues. V was clipped by 7 bases and J by 9 bases; unmatched bases: 13. The CDR3 loop reads CASTRDRAIFGQYF. The CDR3 DNA is TGTGCCAGCACTAGGGACAGGGCGATATTTGGGCAGTACTTC.

The rearrangement links TRBV14 to TRBJ2-5; 14 bases fit TRBD2. Looked up from germline, CDR1 is SGHDN and CDR2 is FVKESK. With 2 bases clipped from V and 4 bases from J, the junction kept 6 bases outside the gene matches. The CDR3 is 17 residues long. CDR3 loop: CASSQRLAGGLGETQYF. The CDR3 DNA reads TGTGCCAGCAGCCAACGACTAGCGGGAGGGCTGGGAGAGACCCAGTACTTC.

V gene TRBV11-3 combines with J gene TRBJ2-6; the D is unclear. In germline, CDR1 is SGHNT, CDR2 YENEEA. The V and J ends lost 8 bases and 1 base respectively, with 6 bases between them. The CDR3 consists of 13 residues. CDR3 in DNA: TGTGCCAGCTCCTTATCTGGGGCCAACGTCCTGACTTTC. It codes for CASSLSGANVLTF.

This chain connects TRBV6-5 to TRBJ1-2; 9 nucleotides align to TRBD1. Germline CDR1 and CDR2: MNHEY and SVGAGI. V gave up 10 bases and J gave up 7 bases; unmatched junction bases: 7. The CDR3 totals 12 residues. DNA of the CDR3: TGTGCCACCGAGGACAGGGGTGGTGGCTACACCTTC. This translates into CATEDRGGGYTF.

The chain carries TRBV18 and TRBJ2-5, with a tentative D call TRBD1 (6 bases). Germline V gives CDR1 KGHSH, CDR2 LQKENI. V was cut by 2 bases and J by 2 bases, with 18 bases left in between. This CDR3 is 17 amino acids long. In nucleotides, the CDR3 is TGTGCCAGCTCACCATCCCGGACAGATAAACCTCAAGAGACCCAGTACTTC. The encoded protein is CASSPSRTDKPQETQYF.

The CDR3 region is CASSQGSRAENSPLHF. DNA of the CDR3: TGCGCCAGCAGCCAAGGCTCGAGGGCCGAGAATTCACCCCTCCACTTT. The chain couples TRBV4-3 to TRBJ1-6; D not resolved. In germline, CDR1 is LGHNA, CDR2 YSLEER. Trimming left V 1 base short and J 7 bases short, with 14 bases between. CDR3 size: 16 residues.

The V gene is TRBV14, the J gene TRBJ2-7; the D is unclear. Deletions cut 2 bases from V and 0 bases from J, with 14 bases between. This CDR3 is 16 amino acids long. The V gene's germline CDR1 is SGHDN and CDR2 FVKESK. The CDR3 here is CASSQLPTAPSYEQYF. The CDR3 coding sequence is TGTGCCAGCAGCCAACTACCCACCGCCCCCTCCTACGAGCAGTACTTC.

The CDR3 bases are TGCAGCTTTTCGGGGGGGGTGAATGAAAAACTGTTTTTT. The encoded protein is CSFSGGVNEKLFF. The V gene is TRBV29-1, the J gene TRBJ1-4, with a tentative D call TRBD1 (5 bases). V dropped 8 bases and J dropped 5 bases, with 15 bases sitting between them. Germline V gives CDR1 SQVTM, CDR2 ANQGSEA. The CDR3 extends over 13 amino acids.

V is TRBV11-2 and J is TRBJ1-3; perhaps TRBD1 as D (5 bases). CDR1 is SGHAT and CDR2 is FQNNGV in the germline V gene. Trimming took off 4 bases at V and 0 bases at J, with 16 bases between the two ends. This CDR3 spans 17 amino acids. The CDR3 loop is CASSSVSPGLSGNTIYF. The DNA of the CDR3 is TGTGCCAGCAGCTCCGTCTCTCCGGGACTCTCTGGAAACACCATATATTTT.

The genes are TRBV18 and TRBJ2-2; a weak D match, TRBD2 (5 bases). The CDR3 consists of 15 residues. V was shortened by 3 bases and J by 5 bases, with 13 bases between the two germline ends. Germline V gene data show CDR1 as KGHSH and CDR2 as LQKENI. For the CDR3, the DNA is TGTGCCAGCTCACCCCCGGGGAGCAGAACCGGGGAGCTGTTTTTT. It is translated as CASSPPGSRTGELFF. The variable domain in full, with the rest retrieved from reference TRBV18 and TRBJ2-2, is NAGVMQNPRHLVRRRGQEARLRCSPMKGHSHVYWYRQLPEEGLKFMVYLQKENIIDESGMPKERFSAEFPKEGPSILRIQQVVRGDSAAYFCASSPPGSRTGELFFGEGSRLTVL.

The V gene is TRBV4-3, the J gene TRBJ2-1, with TRBD2 as a possible D gene (7 bases). Germline CDR1 LGHNA, CDR2 YSLEER. Trimming removed 3 bases from V and 4 bases from J, with 13 bases in between. This CDR3 contains 15 residues. The CDR3 nucleotides read TGCGCCAGCAGCCACCGCAGGGGAGGGTACAATGAGCAGTTCTTC. It translates to CASSHRRGGYNEQFF.

CDR3 in DNA: TGTGCCAGCAGCTCGGGAGGGCCCGAGCAGTACTTC. Its translation is CASSSGGPEQYF. J is TRBJ2-7 and V is TRBV5-6; 8 nucleotides match TRBD2. The germline CDR1 and CDR2 sequences are SGHDT and YYEEEE. The V and J ends lost 3 bases and 6 bases, in that order; junction bases with no gene match: 2. The CDR3 runs to 12 residues.

This clone has just one count. This chain links TRBV19 with TRBJ2-1, with 9 bases matching TRBD2. V dropped 11 bases and J dropped 6; count of bases not matched to a gene: 5. This CDR3 contains 12 residues. Germline V gene data show CDR1 as LNHDA and CDR2 as SQIVND (reference sequence). The CDR3 nucleotides read TGTGCCTGCGGGGGGGCTTCCAATGAGCAGTTCTTC. This translates into CACGGASNEQFF.

V is TRBV10-3 and J is TRBJ1-6; tentatively, D is TRBD1 (6 bases). The CDR3 runs 15 residues. Germline V gene sequence: CDR1 ENHRY, CDR2 SYGVKD. The V end lost 3 bases, the J end lost 5 bases, and 11 bases lay between the germline ends. CDR3 residues: CAISDRAGDNSPLHF. The CDR3 nucleotides read TGTGCCATCAGTGATAGGGCAGGGGATAATTCACCCCTCCACTTT.